The present entry profiles one T cell receptor (beta chain) with its context. This sample was included in a study of blood T cell repertoires in COVID-19. In the study overall: The study drew acute and convalescent COVID-19 samples from the United States, Italy and Spain.

Libraries were prepared by immunoSEQ multiplex PCR; TCRdb keeps only in-frame clonotypes and omits some of them. The sample contains 200,000 or so clones, around 81% of which appear only once. This receptor was obtained from a woman aged 25-40 years who had recovered from COVID-19. The sample comprised peripheral blood.

For the CDR3, the DNA is TGTGCCAGCAGCTTGGCGGCAGGGGCTAATCAGCCCCAGCATTTT. The encoded protein is CASSLAAGANQPQHF. The rearrangement joins TRBV5-6 to TRBJ1-5; tentative D call: TRBD1 (6 bases). Trimming removed 0 bases from V and 4 bases from J, with 11 bases in between. Germline loops: CDR1 SGHDT, CDR2 YYEEEE. This CDR3 contains 15 residues.